One sample yielded the 15 T cell receptor beta chains listed below, sequenced in a study of blood T cells in healthy people across ages. A sample-barcoded 5' primer and a J-beta primer mix were used in a second PCR of about 7 to 11 cycles. TCRdb reprocessed the 5' RACE reads with MiXCR, giving one entry per CDR3 protein. Here the sample spans about 780,000 distinct CDR3 sequences, 55% to 65% being singletons. Input material: blood. The receptors derive from a man aged 25-40 years in good health.

A few counts support this clonotype. The chain has TRBV3-1 and TRBJ2-1, with 7 bases lining up with TRBD1. The V gene's germline CDR1 is LGHDT and CDR2 YNNKEL (reference sequence). V lost 3 bases and J lost 6; bases outside the gene matches: 5. The CDR3 length is 14 residues. The CDR3 sequence: CASSQGQLSNEQFF. In nucleotides, the CDR3 is TGTGCCAGCAGCCAGGGACAGCTCTCCAATGAGCAGTTCTTC.

The chain recombines TRBV7-2 with TRBJ2-5, with D possibly matching TRBD1 (6 bases). The DNA end lines up better with TRBJ2-7; the J call may be wrong. Germline CDR1 SGHTA, CDR2 FQGNSA. The CDR3 totals 15 residues. CDR3 residues: CASSLAGRGIHEQYF. CDR3 in DNA: TGTGCCAGCAGCTTAGCGGGCAGGGGTATACACGAGCAGTACTTC.

CDR3 DNA sequence: TGCGCCAGCAGCTTGGTGGGGACAGGGAACTACAATGAGCAGTACTTC. Translation: CASSLVGTGNYNEQYF. The V gene is TRBV5-1, the J gene TRBJ2-7; 9 positions match TRBD1. This CDR3 contains 16 residues. The V segment lost 0 bases and the J segment 7 bases; nucleotides outside the gene matches: 11. CDR1 and CDR2 (germline): SGHRS, YFSETQ.

The chain joins TRBV7-2 to TRBJ1-2; D remains unclear. Germline assignment: CDR1 SGHTA and CDR2 FQGNSA. The CDR3 runs to 14 residues. Trimming pared 0 bases from V and 6 bases from J, leaving 11 bases between. CDR3 DNA: TGTGCCAGCAGCTTAGCGCGCAGAGACCATGGCTACACCTTC. Translated, it gives CASSLARRDHGYTF.

The gene calls are TRBV6-2 or TRBV6-3 and TRBJ1-2; 7 positions agree with TRBD1. V lost 7 bases to trimming and J lost 8 bases; unmatched junction nucleotides: 7. The CDR3 spans 12 residues. CDR1 MNHEY and CDR2 SVGEGT come from the germline V gene. CDR3 sequence reads: CASTRDSGGYTF. In DNA form, the CDR3 reads TGTGCCAGCACACGGGACAGCGGAGGCTACACCTTC.

This clonotype was recorded a few times. The V and J genes are TRBV28 and TRBJ2-5; 7 bases are shared with TRBD2. Germline CDR1 reads MDHEN; CDR2 reads SYDVKM. V trimming: 7 bases; J trimming: 5 bases; junction bases outside the gene matches: 1. The CDR3 sequence is 11 residues long. CDR3 in amino acids: CASTGRETQYF. CDR3 DNA: TGTGCCAGCACCGGGAGGGAGACCCAGTACTTC.

The chain uses TRBV4-3 and TRBJ2-6; 10 bases agree with TRBD1. There are 18 residues in the CDR3. V dropped 2 bases and J dropped 2; count of bases not matched to a gene: 6. CDR1 and CDR2 from the germline V gene are LGHNA and YSLEER. The CDR3 loop is CASSQFGTGVTGANVLTF. DNA of the CDR3: TGCGCCAGCAGCCAATTCGGGACAGGGGTTACTGGGGCCAACGTCCTGACTTTC.

This chain joins TRBV20-1 and TRBJ1-5; tentative D call: TRBD1 (5 bases). The CDR3 has 13 amino acids. CDR1 and CDR2 from the germline V gene are DFQATT and SNEGSKA (reference sequence). Deletions cut 6 bases from V and 5 bases from J, with 14 bases between. The CDR3 region has the DNA TGCAGTGCCGAGCGAGGGGACGATCAGCCCCAGCATTTT. Translation: CSAERGDDQPQHF.

The chain combines TRBV4-1 with TRBJ2-5; 8 nucleotides align to TRBD1. Germline V gives CDR1 MGHRA, CDR2 YSYEKL. The CDR3 has 16 residues. Trimming at V came to 1 base and at J to 5 bases, leaving 9 bases not matched to a gene. The CDR3 DNA follows: TGCGCCAGCAGCCAAGTATGGCAGGGGGCGGATGAGACCCAGTACTTC. Translated, it gives CASSQVWQGADETQYF.

This clonotype was found a few times. This rearrangement joins TRBV6-1 to TRBJ2-4, with D uncertain. V dropped 1 base and J dropped 5 bases, with 6 bases sitting between them. The germline V gene encodes CDR1 MNHNS and CDR2 SASEGT. CDR3 size: 13 residues. CDR3 nucleotide sequence: TGTGCCAGCAGTGAAGGTGCGGAAAACATTCAGTACTTC. Its translation is CASSEGAENIQYF.

Comment on this clonotype: A read error may produce the germline difference seen at one junction end. V gene TRBV5-4 combines with J gene TRBJ2-7, with D unclear. The CDR3 spans 14 residues. Germline assignment: CDR1 SGHNT and CDR2 YYREEE (reference sequence). The CDR3 DNA sequence: TGTGCCACCAGCGCAGGTGGATCGGTGGGCGAGCAGTACTTC. This translates into CATSAGGSVGEQYF.

This sequence joins TRBV9 and TRBJ1-4, with a weak D call TRBD1 (6 bases). The CDR3 length is 13 residues. Trimming removed 5 bases from V and 5 bases from J, with 10 bases in between. In germline, CDR1 is SGDLS, CDR2 YYNGEE. The CDR3 coding sequence is TGTGCCAGCAGGGACAGCCGAAATGAAAAACTGTTTTTT. It is translated as CASRDSRNEKLFF.

CDR3 sequence reads: CSGQVGVSTDTQYF. The CDR3 nucleotides read TGCAGCGGACAGGTTGGGGTGAGCACAGATACGCAGTATTTT. The rearrangement links TRBV29-1 to TRBJ2-3; a weak D match, TRBD1 (6 bases). Germline V gives CDR1 SQVTM, CDR2 ANQGSEA. The CDR3 length is 14 residues. V lost 7 bases, J lost 0 bases, and 14 bases lay in between.

This chain links TRBV4-2 with TRBJ2-5, with TRBD2 matching over 12 bases. CDR1 is LGHNA, CDR2 YNFKEQ, per germline. V shed 1 base and J 9 bases; nucleotides not matched to a gene: 6. The CDR3 extends over 15 amino acids. This CDR3 is CASSQGRTSGAPQYF. CDR3 nucleotides: TGTGCCAGCAGCCAAGGCCGGACTAGCGGGGCCCCCCAGTACTTC.

The chain links TRBV3-1 to TRBJ2-7; possible D gene TRBD2, 6 bases. The CDR3 is made up of 15 amino acids. The V end was cut by 5 bases, the J end by 6 bases, with 20 bases between. CDR1 and CDR2 from the germline V gene are LGHDT and YNNKEL (reference sequence). The CDR3 DNA is TGTGCCAGCAGCGAACGCGGGACTCCAGGATCCGAGCAGTACTTC. Amino acid sequence: CASSERGTPGSEQYF.